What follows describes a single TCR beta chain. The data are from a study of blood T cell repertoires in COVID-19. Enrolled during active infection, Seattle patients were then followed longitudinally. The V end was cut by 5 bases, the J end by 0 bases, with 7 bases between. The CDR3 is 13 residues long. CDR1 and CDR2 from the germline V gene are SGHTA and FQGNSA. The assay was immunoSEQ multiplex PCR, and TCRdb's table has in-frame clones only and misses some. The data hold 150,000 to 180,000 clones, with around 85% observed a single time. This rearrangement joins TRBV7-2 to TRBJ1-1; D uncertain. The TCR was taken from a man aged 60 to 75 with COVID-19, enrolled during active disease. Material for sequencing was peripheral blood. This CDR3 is CASSPRVNTEAFF. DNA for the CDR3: TGTGCCAGCAGCCCCCGGGTGAACACTGAAGCTTTCTTT.